This T cell receptor beta chain was recovered during a study of T cell responses to AZD1222 COVID-19 vaccine. Broader study findings: There were repertoire samples only from the period after the peak T cell response. Donors were largely white British and mainly female; clonal diversity was possibly underestimated.

On this clone: Its antigen is currently unknown.

Repertoires were generated with immunoSEQ multiplex PCR, while TCRdb's copy carries only in-frame clones and drops some. The sample records just over 150,000 clones, 80% to 90% being singletons. The sequences come from peripheral blood, collected after recovery from COVID-19. The TCR was taken from an adult who had recovered from COVID-19.

The CDR3 protein is CASSSISGSREQYF. CDR3 DNA sequence: TGTGCCAGCAGCTCCATCTCCGGGTCGAGGGAGCAGTACTTC. J is TRBJ2-7 and V is TRBV5-4; D not certain. This CDR3 spans 14 amino acids. V was shortened by 3 bases and J by 7 bases, with 17 bases between the two germline ends. From germline, CDR1 is SGHNT and CDR2 YYREEE (reference sequence).